This is a list of T cell receptor beta chains from one sample in a study of T-cell reconstitution after alpha-beta-depleted transplantation in children. MiXCR, applied by TCRdb to the PCR reads, yields one record per CDR3 protein. The profile shows hundreds of thousands of distinct CDR3 sequences, about 16% of them singletons. The sequencing used PBMCs, mostly from graft donor cells, collected 360 days after TCRalphabeta/CD19-depleted stem cell transplant. All receptors derive from a male patient younger than 18 who had a stem cell transplant for acute lymphoblastic leukemia, so the T cells may come from the graft donor. CDR3s include the opening cysteine and the closing phenylalanine or tryptophan. The D gene is left open where the match is weak. The size entry is marked missing in some rows and otherwise reads once, few, many or a size class.

clone_size	v_call	j_call	d_call	cdr3_nt	cdr3_aa
.	TRBV5-1	TRBJ1-2	TRBD1	TGCGCCAGCAGCCCAACCCAGGACAGGACTCTCTATGGCTACACCTTC	CASSPTQDRTLYGYTF
.	TRBV5-1	TRBJ1-1	TRBD1	TGCGCCAGCTCAACAGGGGGAAGGCCTGAAGCTTTCTTT	CASSTGGRPEAFF
few	TRBV20-1	TRBJ2-7	.	TGCAGTGCTAGTGGACAGTTATACGAGCAGTACTTC	CSASGQLYEQYF
few	TRBV7-7	TRBJ2-5	TRBD1	TGTGCCAGCAGCAGGTGGACAGGAGTACAAGAGACCCAGTACTTC	CASSRWTGVQETQYF
few	TRBV2	TRBJ2-5	.	TGTGCCAGCCTCGCCCGGAGCCAAGAGACCCAGTACTTC	CASLARSQETQYF
.	TRBV20-1	TRBJ2-3	TRBD2	TGCAGTGCTCCCCTTCCTAGCGGGAGGGCCGTAAGGTCCACAGATACGCAGTATTTT	CSAPLPSGRAVRSTDTQYF
.	TRBV5-1	TRBJ2-7	.	TGCGCCAGCAGCTTGGTTCAGAACCCCTACGAGCAGTACTTC	CASSLVQNPYEQYF
few	TRBV2	TRBJ2-1	TRBD2	TGTGCCAGCAGCTTCGAGGGGTTGCTAGCGGGAGTTAATGAGCAGTTCTTC	CASSFEGLLAGVNEQFF
few	TRBV2	TRBJ1-4	.	TGTGCCAGCAAACGGATTTCTGAAAAACTGTTTTTT	CASKRISEKLFF
few	TRBV7-6	TRBJ1-6	.	TGTGCCAGCAGCCCCTGGGGAGATAATTCACCCCTCCACTTT	CASSPWGDNSPLHF
.	TRBV4-1	TRBJ2-2	.	TGCGCCAGCAGCCCAACAGGGCACGGGGAGCTGTTTTTT	CASSPTGHGELFF
few	TRBV27	TRBJ2-3	.	TGTGCCAGCAGTTTAGATGACTCGACCGGGGATACGCAGTATTTT	CASSLDDSTGDTQYF
.	TRBV29-1	TRBJ2-3	TRBD2	TGCAGCGTACCGATAGCGGGGTGGAGCACAGATACGCAGTATTTT	CSVPIAGWSTDTQYF
.	TRBV6-5	TRBJ2-7	.	TGTGCCAGCAGTTACCTGGCTAGCTGGGACTACGAGCAGTACTTC	CASSYLASWDYEQYF
.	TRBV5-1	TRBJ2-7	.	TGCGCCAGCAGCTTGCGGGACCCTATGACCTACGAGCAGTACTTC	CASSLRDPMTYEQYF
many	TRBV19	TRBJ2-7	.	TGTGCCAGCAATTTGTATGGGTCCTACGAGCAGTACTTC	CASNLYGSYEQYF
.	TRBV6-2/TRBV6-3	TRBJ2-1	TRBD2	TGTGCCAGCAGTTACTCTAGCGGGAGCCATCTAACGTTACTAAGCTCCTACAATGAGCAGTTCTTC	CASSYSSGSHLTLLSSYNEQFF
.	TRBV11-2	TRBJ2-1	.	TGTGCCAGCAGCCCTAGACGGGACTCCTACAATGAGCAGTTCTTC	CASSPRRDSYNEQFF
few	TRBV10-3	TRBJ1-1	.	TGTGCCATCAGAGATCCCCAGGGGCAAGCGGGGGCTTTCTTT	CAIRDPQGQAGAFF
many	TRBV5-8	TRBJ2-7	.	TGTGCCAGCAGTGCCCTGGCTGAGTCCTACGAGCAGTACTTC	CASSALAESYEQYF
few	TRBV6-5	TRBJ1-3	TRBD1	TGTGCCAGCGGTTCAATCGACAGGGCAAACACCATATATTTT	CASGSIDRANTIYF
few	TRBV7-9	TRBJ1-1	TRBD1	TGTGCCAGCACCTGGACAGGGCGGGCTGGCACTGAAGCTTTCTTT	CASTWTGRAGTEAFF
few	TRBV7-6	TRBJ2-4	.	TGTGCCAGCAGCCAAGGGACGGACCCAATTCAGTACTTC	CASSQGTDPIQYF
few	TRBV7-8	TRBJ1-2	.	TGTGCCAGCAGCTTAATAGTTCGGGCAGAGAACTATGGCTACACCTTC	CASSLIVRAENYGYTF
few	TRBV10-3	TRBJ2-7	TRBD2	TGTGCCATCAACCCGGGACTAGTGGACTACGAGCAGTACTTC	CAINPGLVDYEQYF
.	TRBV3-1	TRBJ2-2	TRBD2	TGTGCCAGCAGCCAATTTCTAGCGGGAGGGGGCGGCACCGGGGAGCTGTTTTTT	CASSQFLAGGGGTGELFF
many	TRBV29-1	TRBJ2-2	.	TGCAGCGGTTCGGGGGCTTCGAACACCGGGGAGCTGTTTTTT	CSGSGASNTGELFF
.	TRBV30	TRBJ2-2	.	TGTGCCTGGAGTGTACTCAGGGATGTCACCGGGGAGCTGTTTTTT	CAWSVLRDVTGELFF
.	TRBV12-3/TRBV12-4	TRBJ2-5	TRBD1	TGTGCCAGCAGTCCCGGACAGGACTCCGGGGAGACCCAGTACTTC	CASSPGQDSGETQYF
.	TRBV12-3/TRBV12-4	TRBJ2-7	TRBD1	TGTGCCAGCAGTTTAAGGGTATTTGTGGGACAGGGGGCTAACGAGCAGTACTTC	CASSLRVFVGQGANEQYF
.	TRBV19	TRBJ1-1	TRBD1	TGTGCCAGTAGGGGGCCCGGGACAGGAGAGAACACTGAAGCTTTCTTT	CASRGPGTGENTEAFF
.	TRBV6-6	TRBJ2-2	.	TGTGCCAGCGCCACCAAGAACACCGGGGAGCTGTTTTTT	CASATKNTGELFF
few	TRBV20-1	TRBJ2-3	TRBD1	TGCAGTGCTAGCCCGGGACAGGGGGCTAGAGATACGCAGTATTTT	CSASPGQGARDTQYF
.	TRBV4-2	TRBJ2-7	TRBD1	TGTGCCAGCAGCCAAGATCTGGGACAGGGCGACTACGAGCAGTACTTC	CASSQDLGQGDYEQYF
many	TRBV4-1	TRBJ2-2	TRBD2	TGCGCCAGCAGCCAAGGGACTAGCGGACGGAACACCGGGGAGCTGTTTTTT	CASSQGTSGRNTGELFF
.	TRBV20-1	TRBJ2-1	.	TGCAGTGCTAGAGATGCTTCTCTGTGGGCGGAGGCCTACAATGAGCAGTTCTTC	CSARDASLWAEAYNEQFF
few	TRBV28	TRBJ2-6	.	TGTGCCAGCAACAGCGGCTCTGGGGCCAACGTCCTGACTTTC	CASNSGSGANVLTF
few	TRBV5-5	TRBJ2-7	TRBD2	TGTGCCAGCAGGGGGACTAGCGGGAGAATCTACGAGCAGTACTTC	CASRGTSGRIYEQYF
.	TRBV7-9	TRBJ1-2	TRBD1	TGTGCCAGCAGCTTAGTCGGAACAGGGGGCGAAGGCTACACCTTC	CASSLVGTGGEGYTF
few	TRBV5-1	TRBJ2-7	TRBD1	TGCGCCAGCAGCGCTGGCCCTCCCGGGACAGGGATCTCCTACGAGCAGTACTTC	CASSAGPPGTGISYEQYF
.	TRBV12-5	TRBJ2-5	.	TGTGCTAGTGAGGCCCCAGCGGAGACCCAGTACTTC	CASEAPAETQYF
few	TRBV18	TRBJ1-4	.	TGTGCCAGCTCACCAGGGTCATCAGAAAAACTGTTTTTT	CASSPGSSEKLFF
few	TRBV7-3	TRBJ2-1	.	TGTGCCAGCAGTCACAACCGGATTCGCTACAATGAGCAGTTCTTC	CASSHNRIRYNEQFF
.	TRBV12-3/TRBV12-4	TRBJ2-1	.	TGTGCCAGCCTCGGGGTTAGCAATGAGCAGTTCTTC	CASLGVSNEQFF
.	TRBV5-4	TRBJ2-3	TRBD2	TGTGCCAGCAGCTTTCGCCTAGCGGGAGGGAGCACAGATACGCAGTATTTT	CASSFRLAGGSTDTQYF
.	TRBV10-3	TRBJ1-1	.	TGTGCCATCAGCTCACAAACAGGTGGAATCACTGAAGCTTTCTTT	CAISSQTGGITEAFF
few	TRBV6-1	TRBJ1-4	TRBD1	TGTGCCAGTTCAGGGGGTGTGAGTGAAAAACTGTTTTTT	CASSGGVSEKLFF
.	TRBV15	TRBJ2-6	.	TGTGCCACCAGCAGGGTCTCAGAGGCTGGGGCCAACGTCCTGACTTTC	CATSRVSEAGANVLTF
.	TRBV12-3/TRBV12-4	TRBJ2-3	TRBD2	TGTGCCAGCAGTTTAGATGTGGGACTAGCTACAGATACGCAGTATTTT	CASSLDVGLATDTQYF
few	TRBV5-5	TRBJ2-5	.	TGTGCCAGCAGCTTAGGGTGGGGAGGGGGCTTCCGAGAGACCCAGTACTTC	CASSLGWGGGFRETQYF
.	TRBV7-3	TRBJ2-3	TRBD1	TGTGCCAGCAGCTTAAGTCGCGGGACAGGGACAGGGTCAGATACGCAGTATTTT	CASSLSRGTGTGSDTQYF
many	TRBV5-1	TRBJ2-1	TRBD2	TGCGCCAGCAGCTTGCCCGGGACTAGCGCTTACAATGAGCAGTTCTTC	CASSLPGTSAYNEQFF
few	TRBV4-1	TRBJ2-3	.	TGCGCCAGCAGCCAAAGCCGCGGGGCGAGTACGCAGTATTTT	CASSQSRGASTQYF
.	TRBV6-1	TRBJ2-7	TRBD1	TGTGCCAGCAGCTCCGCCGGGACAGGGGTGGGTGAGCAGTACTTC	CASSSAGTGVGEQYF
many	TRBV28	TRBJ2-1	.	TGTGCCAGCAGTTTTGGCGGAATCTCCTACAATGAGCAGTTCTTC	CASSFGGISYNEQFF
.	TRBV7-9	TRBJ1-2	.	TGTGCCAGCAGCTTGGTTAGCATGGGGAACTATGGCTACACCTTC	CASSLVSMGNYGYTF
.	TRBV6-1	TRBJ1-3	.	TGTGCCAGCAGACCAGGGGTCTCTGGAAACACCATATATTTT	CASRPGVSGNTIYF
.	TRBV7-3	TRBJ1-6	.	TGTGCCAGCAGCTTAATACCAAACGGGGGACCCCTCCACTTT	CASSLIPNGGPLHF
.	TRBV24-1	TRBJ1-2	.	TGTGCCACCAGTGACTCGAACCTGTATGGCTACACCTTC	CATSDSNLYGYTF
few	TRBV4-1	TRBJ2-3	.	TGCGCCAGCAGCTATTCAGCCGGGCCCGCAGATACGCAGTATTTT	CASSYSAGPADTQYF